A single sample is the source of the 29 T cell receptor beta chains below, sequenced in a study of T cell responses to AZD1222 COVID-19 vaccine. TCRdb's copy holds only in-frame clones and misses some; the assay was immunoSEQ multiplex PCR. The repertoire holds roughly 150,000 clones, with 93% as singletons. This sample comprised peripheral blood, obtained on day 0 of AZD1222 vaccination. Source of these receptors: an adult in good health.

The chain has TRBV28 and TRBJ1-5; possible D gene TRBD1, 5 bases. V was clipped by 4 bases and J by 7 bases, with 11 bases between them. The CDR3 is 13 amino acids. Germline lookup yields CDR1 MDHEN and CDR2 SYDVKM. The CDR3, as DNA: TGTGCCAGCAGTTCAGCAGGGAACCAGCCCCAGCATTTT. The encoded protein is CASSSAGNQPQHF.

The chain couples TRBV7-3 to TRBJ1-5; D gene uncertain. The V end was cut by 1 base, the J end by 0 bases, with 7 bases between. Germline CDR1 reads SGHTA; CDR2 reads FQGTGA. The CDR3 has 15 residues. CDR3: CASSLSSYSNQPQHF. The DNA of the CDR3 is TGTGCCAGCAGCTTAAGCAGTTATAGCAATCAGCCCCAGCATTTT. Full variable domain (outside the CDR3, taken from reference TRBV7-3 and TRBJ1-5): GAGVSQTPSNKVTEKGKYVELRCDPISGHTALYWYRQSLGQGPEFLIYFQGTGAADDSGLPNDRFFAVRPEGSVSTLKIQRTERGDSAVYLCASSLSSYSNQPQHFGDGTRLSIL.

The J gene is TRBJ1-1, the V gene TRBV30, with D unclear. Germline lookup yields CDR1 GTSNPN and CDR2 SVGIG (reference sequence). V lost 4 bases to trimming and J lost 1 base, with 7 bases between them. CDR3 length equals 12 residues. CDR3 protein: CAWISTNTEAFF. The CDR3 DNA reads TGTGCCTGGATTTCAACGAACACTGAAGCTTTCTTT.

The chain is built from TRBV27 and TRBJ1-5; 7 nucleotides align to TRBD1. Germline CDR1 is MNHEY and CDR2 is SMNVEV (reference sequence). CDR3 length equals 13 residues. J lost 13 bases, V lost 0 bases, and 6 bases had no gene match. CDR3 nucleotide sequence: TGTGCCAGCAGTTTATCAGACAGGGCCGCTCAGCATTTT. Its protein product is CASSLSDRAAQHF.

The chain joins TRBV7-3 to TRBJ1-1; D is ambiguous. V lost 6 bases and J lost 3, with 11 bases in between. Germline lookup yields CDR1 SGHTA and CDR2 FQGTGA. The CDR3 length is 13 residues. The chain's CDR3 is CASRGAEYTEAFF. CDR3 bases: TGTGCCAGCAGGGGTGCGGAGTACACTGAAGCTTTCTTT.

The chain has TRBV29-1 and TRBJ1-2; possible D gene TRBD1, 6 bases. Germline loops: CDR1 SQVTM, CDR2 ANQGSEA. Trimming cost V 3 bases and J 8 bases, with 16 bases left between them. This CDR3 has 13 amino acids. The CDR3 nucleotides read TGCAGCGTTGAGATCGGGGGTGGGACAGGCTACACCTTC. It codes for CSVEIGGGTGYTF.

V usage is TRBV9 and J usage is TRBJ1-2; 7 bases map to TRBD1. Germline trimming cut 0 bases from V and 4 bases from J; bases unmatched to any gene: 3. Germline V gives CDR1 SGDLS, CDR2 YYNGEE. This CDR3 region has 14 residues. The CDR3: CASSVGAGGYGYTF. Here the CDR3 DNA reads TGTGCCAGCAGCGTAGGTGCAGGGGGCTATGGCTACACCTTC. The entire variable domain, with the rest obtained from reference TRBV9 and TRBJ1-2, is as follows: DSGVTQTPKHLITATGQRVTLRCSPRSGDLSVYWYQQSLDQGLQFLIQYYNGEERAKGNILERFSAQQFPDLHSELNLSSLELGDSALYFCASSVGAGGYGYTFGSGTRLTVV.

V is TRBV30 and J is TRBJ1-1; possible D gene TRBD1, 5 bases. Trimming left V 4 bases short and J 3 bases short, with 12 bases between. The CDR3 extends over 13 amino acids. In germline, CDR1 is GTSNPN, CDR2 SVGIG (reference sequence). The DNA of the CDR3 is TGTGCCTGGACGGGGGGGATGGACACTGAAGCTTTCTTT. As protein: CAWTGGMDTEAFF.

The rearrangement joins TRBV7-9 to TRBJ1-4; 9 nucleotides match TRBD1. Germline V gene lookup returns CDR1 SEHNR and CDR2 FQNEAQ (reference sequence). The length of the CDR3 is 13 residues. V was clipped by 7 bases and J by 8 bases; unmatched bases: 5. The CDR3 spells CASNPGTGEKLFF. The CDR3 DNA sequence: TGTGCCAGCAACCCAGGGACAGGGGAAAAACTGTTTTTT.

The chain uses TRBV5-1 and TRBJ2-3; no reliable D call. The germline V gene encodes CDR1 SGHRS and CDR2 YFSETQ. The V end was cut by 0 bases, the J end by 6 bases, with 8 bases between. CDR3 length: 13 amino acids. The CDR3 DNA is TGCGCCAGCAGCTTGGTAGCAGGCGATACGCAGTATTTT. This sequence encodes CASSLVAGDTQYF. Filled out from reference TRBV5-1 and TRBJ2-3, the complete variable domain reads KAGVTQTPRYLIKTRGQQVTLSCSPISGHRSVSWYQQTPGQGLQFLFEYFSETQRNKGNFPGRFSGRQFSNSRSEMNVSTLELGDSALYLCASSLVAGDTQYFGPGTRLTVL.

This rearrangement joins TRBV28 to TRBJ2-7; possible D gene TRBD2, 5 bases. The V gene lost 10 bases and the J gene lost 4 bases, with 20 bases spanning the gap. The germline gives CDR1 MDHEN, CDR2 SYDVKM. CDR3 length: 14 residues. CDR3 sequence reads: CATGTDWNEYEQYF. DNA for the CDR3: TGTGCCACCGGTACGGACTGGAACGAGTACGAGCAGTACTTC.

This chain connects TRBV4-3 to TRBJ2-3, with D perhaps being TRBD1 or TRBD2 (6 bases each). V was pared by 0 bases and J by 2 bases, with 18 bases between. The CDR3 is made up of 18 amino acids. The germline V gene has CDR1 LGHNA and CDR2 YSLEER. The CDR3 spells CASSQDRGAAWDTDTQYF. DNA for the CDR3: TGCGCCAGCAGCCAAGATAGGGGGGCGGCTTGGGACACAGATACGCAGTATTTT.

CDR3 bases: TGTGCCTGGAGTGTGCTACCCGGGGCCAATTCACCCCTCCACTTT. Translating gives CAWSVLPGANSPLHF. The rearrangement joins TRBV30 to TRBJ1-6; possibly TRBD1 for D (5 bases). The length of the CDR3 is 15 residues. Trimming took off 0 bases at V and 7 bases at J, with 13 bases between the two ends. Germline V CDR1 and CDR2: GTSNPN, SVGIG (reference sequence).

V and J are TRBV7-2 and TRBJ1-2, with a weak D call TRBD1 (6 bases). This CDR3 is 16 amino acids long. CDR1 is SGHTA and CDR2 is FQGNSA in the germline V gene. V was trimmed by 0 bases and J by 5 bases, leaving 16 bases between them. CDR3 region: CASSLATGQQAYGYTF. CDR3 nucleotide sequence: TGTGCCAGCAGCTTAGCGACTGGACAGCAAGCTTATGGCTACACCTTC. The entire variable domain, with the rest obtained from reference TRBV7-2 and TRBJ1-2, is as follows: GAGVSQSPSNKVTEKGKDVELRCDPISGHTALYWYRQSLGQGLEFLIYFQGNSAPDKSGLPSDRFSAERTGGSVSTLTIQRTQQEDSAVYLCASSLATGQQAYGYTFGSGTRLTVV.

The rearrangement uses TRBV6-5 and TRBJ2-7; D may correspond to TRBD1 or TRBD2 (5 bases each). The CDR3 loop spans 14 amino acids. Per germline, CDR1 MNHEY and CDR2 SVGAGI. V lost 0 bases and J lost 2, with 8 bases in between. CDR3 protein: CASSYSQGPYEQYF. The CDR3 DNA sequence: TGTGCCAGCAGTTACTCCCAGGGACCCTACGAGCAGTACTTC.

V and J are TRBV4-1 and TRBJ1-1; 10 bases are shared with TRBD1. CDR3 size: 16 residues. Trimming removed 6 bases from V and 5 bases from J; junction bases left unmatched: 12. The germline CDR1 and CDR2 sequences are MGHRA and YSYEKL. The CDR3, as DNA: TGCGCCAGCAGTCCCTTCTCCCCGGGACAGGGGACTGAAGCTTTCTTT. This translates into CASSPFSPGQGTEAFF.

In nucleotides, the CDR3 is TGTGCCTGCGACAGGGGAAGCAATCAGCCCCAGCATTTT. Translation: CACDRGSNQPQHF. The V and J genes are TRBV30 and TRBJ1-5; the match to TRBD1 covers 8 bases. V lost 6 bases to trimming and J lost 1 base; unmatched junction nucleotides: 2. CDR3 length: 13 residues. Germline values: CDR1 GTSNPN, CDR2 SVGIG (reference sequence).

V usage is TRBV12-3 or TRBV12-4 and J usage is TRBJ2-1, with a weak D call TRBD1 (7 bases). Trimming stripped 5 bases from V and 12 bases from J, with 11 bases between. This CDR3 comprises 11 residues. CDR3 sequence (DNA): TGTGCCAGCAGTGGGGGGACAGCGCAGTTCTTC. Translated: CASSGGTAQFF.

The chain couples TRBV11-3 to TRBJ1-4, with a possible D match to TRBD1 (5 bases). V lost 3 bases, J lost 8 bases, and 13 bases lay in between. The CDR3 totals 14 residues. Germline lookup yields CDR1 SGHNT and CDR2 YENEEA. CDR3 coding DNA: TGTGCCAGCAGCTTGCGCGGGGGGGAGGAAAAACTGTTTTTT. This sequence encodes CASSLRGGEEKLFF.

This clone showed up just once. This chain uses TRBV5-6 with TRBJ2-7; D not resolved. The V end was cut by 0 bases, the J end by 2 bases, with 9 bases between. The CDR3 is 14 residues long. CDR1 and CDR2 (germline): SGHDT, YYEEEE. The CDR3: CASSLAGYAYEQYF. The CDR3 DNA reads as TGTGCCAGCAGCTTGGCCGGCTACGCCTACGAGCAGTACTTC.

The chain combines TRBV2 with TRBJ1-5, with a weak D call TRBD1 (6 bases). CDR1 and CDR2 from the germline V gene are SNHLY and FYNNEI. V gave up 5 bases and J gave up 2 bases, with 16 bases separating them. The CDR3 is made up of 16 amino acids. CDR3 nucleotide sequence: TGTGCCAGCAGTTTTTATCAGGGGATCGGCAATCAGCCCCAGCATTTT. This translates into CASSFYQGIGNQPQHF.

A single count supports this clone. The genes are TRBV3-1 (or the pseudogene TRBV3-2) and TRBJ2-3, with D possibly being TRBD2 (7 bases). Germline V gives CDR1 LGHDT, CDR2 YNNKEL (reference sequence). The CDR3 loop spans 15 amino acids. V lost 4 bases, J lost 4 bases, and 15 bases lay in between. This CDR3 reads CASSPGGRGPDTQYF. DNA of the CDR3: TGTGCCAGCAGCCCCGGGGGGCGGGGACCAGATACGCAGTATTTT.

The genes are TRBV19 and TRBJ2-4; the D gene is possibly TRBD1 (7 bases). This CDR3 is built from 14 residues. Trimming removed 7 bases at V and 3 bases at J, with 13 bases between. Germline CDR1 is LNHDA and CDR2 is SQIVND (reference sequence). The CDR3 coding sequence is TGTGCCAGTACTGCAGGGGGAGGCAAAAACATTCAGTACTTC. Its protein product is CASTAGGGKNIQYF.

This sequence joins TRBV6-1 and TRBJ2-6, with D tentatively TRBD2 (5 bases). CDR1 and CDR2 (germline): MNHNS, SASEGT. The CDR3 runs 16 residues. Trimming cost V 4 bases and J 0 bases, with 10 bases left between them. Written as DNA, the CDR3 is TGTGCCAGCAGTGCGGGGTCCATCTCTGGGGCCAACGTCCTGACTTTC. This gives the protein CASSAGSISGANVLTF.

The gene calls are TRBV27 and TRBJ2-1, with 7 bases lining up with TRBD2. From germline, CDR1 is MNHEY and CDR2 SMNVEV (reference sequence). V shed 4 bases, J shed 10 bases, and the junction held 10 bases outside the gene matches. The CDR3 consists of 14 residues. CDR3 protein: CASSSQNPGGEQFF. The CDR3 nucleotides are TGTGCCAGCAGTTCCCAAAATCCCGGGGGGGAGCAGTTCTTC.

The chain joins TRBV7-9 to TRBJ1-1; TRBD1 aligns across 8 bases. With 5 bases clipped from V and 4 bases from J, the junction kept 6 bases outside the gene matches. In germline, CDR1 is SEHNR, CDR2 FQNEAQ (reference sequence). The length of the CDR3 is 14 residues. CDR3 sequence: CASSPWDRSTEAFF. DNA of the CDR3: TGTGCCAGCAGCCCATGGGACAGGAGCACTGAAGCTTTCTTT.

This clone came up a few times. The chain carries TRBV5-1 and TRBJ2-1, with 12 bases aligning to TRBD2. Germline V gene data show CDR1 as SGHRS and CDR2 as YFSETQ. Trimming cost V 0 bases and J 7 bases; bases outside gene matches: 2. This CDR3 region has 15 residues. CDR3 DNA sequence: TGCGCCAGCAGCTTGGGACTAGCGGGGGTTAATGAGCAGTTCTTC. The encoded protein is CASSLGLAGVNEQFF. The entire variable domain, with the rest obtained from reference TRBV5-1 and TRBJ2-1, is as follows: KAGVTQTPRYLIKTRGQQVTLSCSPISGHRSVSWYQQTPGQGLQFLFEYFSETQRNKGNFPGRFSGRQFSNSRSEMNVSTLELGDSALYLCASSLGLAGVNEQFFGPGTRLTVL.

The V gene is TRBV7-2, the J gene TRBJ1-3, with a weak D call TRBD1 (5 bases). The CDR3 is made up of 13 amino acids. In germline, CDR1 is SGHTA, CDR2 FQGNSA. V lost 5 bases and J 10 bases, leaving 15 bases between the germline ends. CDR3 region: CASSTSPGGTIYF. CDR3 nucleotide sequence: TGTGCCAGCAGCACAAGCCCCGGGGGGACCATATATTTT.

This clone was seen a single time. The V and J genes are TRBV5-1 and TRBJ2-3; D unresolved. With 0 bases removed from V and 2 bases from J, the gap between germline ends came to 10 bases. This CDR3 has 15 residues. The germline V gene encodes CDR1 SGHRS and CDR2 YFSETQ. The CDR3 DNA reads TGCGCCAGCAGCTTGGATGACTCTTTCACAGATACGCAGTATTTT. Protein: CASSLDDSFTDTQYF.